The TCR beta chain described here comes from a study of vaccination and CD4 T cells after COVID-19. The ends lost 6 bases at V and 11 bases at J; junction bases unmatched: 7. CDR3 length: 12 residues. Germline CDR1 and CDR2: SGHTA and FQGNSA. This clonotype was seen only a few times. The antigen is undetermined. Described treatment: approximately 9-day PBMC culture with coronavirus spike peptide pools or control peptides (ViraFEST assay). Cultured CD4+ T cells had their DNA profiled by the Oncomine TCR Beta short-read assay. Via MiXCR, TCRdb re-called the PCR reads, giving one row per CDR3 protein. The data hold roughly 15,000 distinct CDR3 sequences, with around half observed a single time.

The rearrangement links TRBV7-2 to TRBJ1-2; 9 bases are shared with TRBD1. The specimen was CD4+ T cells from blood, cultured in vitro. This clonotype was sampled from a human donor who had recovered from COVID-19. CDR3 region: CASSWGQGYYTF. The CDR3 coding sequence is TGTGCCAGCAGTTGGGGACAGGGATATTACACCTTC.